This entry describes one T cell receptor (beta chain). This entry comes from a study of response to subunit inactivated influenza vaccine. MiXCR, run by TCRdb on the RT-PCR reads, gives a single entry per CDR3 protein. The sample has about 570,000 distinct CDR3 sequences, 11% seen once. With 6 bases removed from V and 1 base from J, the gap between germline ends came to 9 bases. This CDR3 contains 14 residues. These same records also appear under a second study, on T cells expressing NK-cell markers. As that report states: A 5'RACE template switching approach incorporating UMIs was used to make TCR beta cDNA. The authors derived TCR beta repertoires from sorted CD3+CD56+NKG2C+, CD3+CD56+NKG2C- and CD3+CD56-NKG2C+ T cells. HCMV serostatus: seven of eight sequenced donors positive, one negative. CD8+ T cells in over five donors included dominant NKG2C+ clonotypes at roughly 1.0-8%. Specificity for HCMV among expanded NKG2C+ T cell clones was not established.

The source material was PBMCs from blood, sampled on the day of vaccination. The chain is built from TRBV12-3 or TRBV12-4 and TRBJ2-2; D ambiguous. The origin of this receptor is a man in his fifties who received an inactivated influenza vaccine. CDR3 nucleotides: TGTGCCAGCAGCCACCACAAGAACACCGGGGAGCTGTTTTTT. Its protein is CASSHHKNTGELFF.